One sample yielded the 29 T cell receptor beta chains listed below, sequenced in a study of blood T cell repertoires in COVID-19. Sequenced by immunoSEQ multiplex PCR; TCRdb stores in-frame clones only, minus some. The top ten hold just under 0.95% of the sample, which has around 300,000 clones, 89% seen once. Material: peripheral blood. The receptor set was obtained from a woman between 40 and 55 years old who had recovered from COVID-19.

The chain combines TRBV27 with TRBJ2-7; 12 bases agree with TRBD2. From germline, CDR1 is MNHEY and CDR2 SMNVEV (reference sequence). J gave up 6 bases and V 8 bases, and 5 bases lay outside the gene matches. The CDR3 sequence is 13 residues long. Here the CDR3 reads CASAGLAGPEQYF. CDR3 in DNA: TGTGCCAGCGCGGGACTAGCGGGTCCCGAGCAGTACTTC.

The chain joins TRBV29-1 to TRBJ2-7; 10 positions agree with TRBD2. CDR1 and CDR2 (germline): SQVTM, ANQGSEA. The CDR3 covers 14 residues. J lost 1 base, V lost 7 bases, and 7 bases had no gene match. As DNA, the CDR3 is TGCAGCGCTGCCCTAGCGGGAGATTCCTACGAGCAGTACTTC. It yields the protein CSAALAGDSYEQYF.

V gene TRBV9 combines with J gene TRBJ2-5; 12 bases line up with TRBD2. The CDR3 extends over 16 amino acids. The germline gives CDR1 SGDLS, CDR2 YYNGEE. Trimming at V came to 0 bases and at J to 4 bases, leaving 4 bases not matched to a gene. Here the CDR3 DNA reads TGTGCCAGCAGCGTAGGCGAGACTAGCGGGAGAGAGACCCAGTACTTC. It yields the protein CASSVGETSGRETQYF.

The rearrangement uses TRBV21-1 and TRBJ1-5; TRBD1, the table's D call, lacks a check against the DNA. TRBV21-1 is marked as a pseudogene. CDR3 length: 19 residues. The CDR3 DNA reads TGTGCCAGCAGCAAAGTGCCCCGGGACAGGTTACATAGCAATCAGCCCCAGCATTTT. It yields the protein CASSKVPRDRLHSNQPQHF.

The J gene is TRBJ2-4, the V gene TRBV6-1; D is perhaps TRBD1 (5 bases). The CDR3 is made up of 16 amino acids. CDR1 and CDR2 (germline): MNHNS, SASEGT. Trimming pared 2 bases from V and 0 bases from J, leaving 11 bases between. For the CDR3, the DNA is TGTGCCAGCAGTGAACATTCTGGGGCAGCCAAAAACATTCAGTACTTC. Translated: CASSEHSGAAKNIQYF.

The genes are TRBV7-8 and TRBJ1-1, with D possibly being TRBD1 (5 bases). The ends were cut back, 5 bases at V and 2 bases at J, with 9 bases in the middle. Germline values: CDR1 SGHVS, CDR2 FQNEAQ. CDR3 length: 13 residues. The DNA for the CDR3 is TGTGCCAGCAGCAATACAGGTAACACTGAAGCTTTCTTT. This translates into CASSNTGNTEAFF.

The chain carries TRBV5-1 and TRBJ2-3; a possible D gene is TRBD2 (7 bases). V gave up 5 bases and J gave up 7 bases, with 23 bases separating them. The CDR3 sequence is 16 residues long. Germline CDR1 reads SGHRS; CDR2 reads YFSETQ. Here the CDR3 DNA reads TGCGCCAGCAGTCAAGGGGGGGTAGGAGTTCAAAATACGCAGTATTTT. It translates to CASSQGGVGVQNTQYF.

The chain couples TRBV19 to TRBJ2-1; TRBD2 aligns across 7 bases. The germline V gene has CDR1 LNHDA and CDR2 SQIVND (reference sequence). Trimming cost V 3 bases and J 7 bases; bases outside gene matches: 9. The CDR3 has 15 amino acids. The DNA for the CDR3 is TGTGCCAGTAGTATTAGGGGCGGGAGCGGAAATGAGCAGTTCTTC. Protein sequence: CASSIRGGSGNEQFF.

This chain links TRBV5-1 with TRBJ2-3, with D possibly matching TRBD2 (6 bases). CDR3 length equals 15 residues. Trimming removed 3 bases at V and 3 bases at J, with 14 bases between. From germline, CDR1 is SGHRS and CDR2 YFSETQ. The CDR3 DNA reads TGCGCCAGCAGCTACTTCGGGGGAATGACAGATACGCAGTATTTT. Amino acid sequence: CASSYFGGMTDTQYF.

The chain uses TRBV21-1 and TRBJ2-7; the table's D call TRBD2 went unverified against the DNA. TRBV21-1 represents a pseudogene. The CDR3 consists of 14 residues. DNA of the CDR3: TGTGCCAGCAGCAATACTAGTTCGTGCTTCGAGCAGTACTTC. It yields the protein CASSNTSSCFEQYF.

This sequence joins TRBV18 and TRBJ2-3; D gene ambiguous. Looked up from germline, CDR1 is KGHSH and CDR2 is LQKENI. CDR3 size: 16 residues. Trimming stripped 2 bases from V and 0 bases from J, with 12 bases between. The CDR3: CASSPSFLTSTDTQYF. The CDR3, as DNA: TGTGCCAGCTCACCAAGCTTCCTGACAAGCACAGATACGCAGTATTTT.

This chain links TRBV7-9 with TRBJ1-5; D remains unclear. CDR3 length: 13 amino acids. The germline V gene encodes CDR1 SEHNR and CDR2 FQNEAQ (reference sequence). V was clipped by 5 bases and J by 4 bases, with 9 bases between them. The CDR3 nucleotides read TGTGCCAGCAGCCGTGGAGGGAATCAGCCCCAGCATTTT. It codes for CASSRGGNQPQHF. Looking up the rest from reference TRBV7-9 and TRBJ1-5 gives the full variable domain: DTGVSQNPRHKITKRGQNVTFRCDPISEHNRLYWYRQTLGQGPEFLTYFQNEAQLEKSRLLSDRFSAERPKGSFSTLEIQRTEQGDSAMYLCASSRGGNQPQHFGDGTRLSIL.

In the case of this clone: Other DNA sequences of this sample code for an identical CDR3. The chain is built from TRBV5-1 and TRBJ2-7; the D is unclear. The ends were cut back, 4 bases at V and 7 bases at J, with 12 bases in the middle. The CDR3 consists of 12 residues. Looked up from germline, CDR1 is SGHRS and CDR2 is YFSETQ. The DNA for the CDR3 is TGCGCCAGCAGCCTTTCCGGTGTTGAGCAGTACTTC. This encodes CASSLSGVEQYF.

This clone was detected only a few times. The rearrangement links TRBV30 to TRBJ2-3, with TRBD2 matching 10 bases. The J segment lost 5 bases and the V segment lost 2 bases, leaving 4 bases of the junction unmatched. The CDR3 length is 14 residues. The germline CDR1 and CDR2 sequences are GTSNPN and SVGIG (reference sequence). The CDR3 reads CAWSKLAGRDTQYF. CDR3 DNA sequence: TGTGCCTGGAGTAAACTAGCGGGAAGAGATACGCAGTATTTT.

This clone was seen a handful of times. The V call is TRBV6-2 or TRBV6-3, the J call TRBJ2-5, with D perhaps TRBD2 (6 bases). Per germline, CDR1 MNHEY and CDR2 SVGEGT. V was pared by 5 bases and J by 9 bases, with 22 bases between. CDR3 length: 15 amino acids. CDR3 DNA: TGTGCCAGCAGTGGGTGGGTTAGCGGCTCAGCCCCCCAGTACTTC. It encodes CASSGWVSGSAPQYF.

The rearrangement joins TRBV9 to TRBJ2-6; 7 bases agree with TRBD2. V was pared by 4 bases and J by 2 bases, with 3 bases of the junction left unmatched. The CDR3 extends over 15 amino acids. CDR1 SGDLS and CDR2 YYNGEE come from the germline V gene. This chain's CDR3 is CASSRGGAGANVLTF. The CDR3 DNA sequence: TGTGCCAGCAGCCGGGGAGGGGCTGGGGCCAACGTCCTGACTTTC.

The chain links TRBV3-1 (or the pseudogene TRBV3-2) to TRBJ2-4; D gene unclear. The V end was cut by 1 base, the J end by 0 bases, with 7 bases between. The CDR3 runs 15 residues. The germline V gene encodes CDR1 LGHDT and CDR2 YNNKEL (reference sequence). The CDR3 reads CASSQVALAKNIQYF. The CDR3 nucleotides are TGTGCCAGCAGCCAAGTGGCTCTAGCCAAAAACATTCAGTACTTC.

The genes are TRBV19 and TRBJ2-7, with TRBD1 as a possible D gene (6 bases). With 7 bases removed from V and 4 bases from J, the gap between germline ends came to 14 bases. This CDR3 contains 13 residues. Germline V lookup: CDR1 LNHDA, CDR2 SQIVND (reference sequence). The CDR3, as DNA: TGTGCCAGTAAAGGGCAGGGGTCGTACGAGCAGTACTTC. Translation gives CASKGQGSYEQYF.

V is TRBV9 and J is TRBJ2-7, with 8 bases fitting TRBD2. Germline CDR1 and CDR2: SGDLS and YYNGEE. This CDR3 spans 16 amino acids. V lost 4 bases, J lost 0 bases, and 9 bases stayed unmatched. The CDR3 coding sequence is TGTGCCAGCAGCCCCCGGGGTAGCGGGAACTCCTACGAGCAGTACTTC. This translates into CASSPRGSGNSYEQYF.

The chain combines TRBV11-2 with TRBJ1-1; D might be TRBD1 (5 bases). The CDR3 totals 13 residues. Germline V gene data show CDR1 as SGHAT and CDR2 as FQNNGV. The V end was cut by 10 bases, the J end by 4 bases, with 16 bases between. The CDR3 protein is CATNRGGGTEAFF. Here the CDR3 DNA reads TGTGCCACGAACCGCGGGGGGGGCACTGAAGCTTTCTTT.

The chain couples TRBV30 to TRBJ1-3, with D possibly being TRBD1 (5 bases). Germline V gene data show CDR1 as GTSNPN and CDR2 as SVGIG (reference sequence). V lost 4 bases to trimming and J lost 7 bases, with 11 bases between them. The CDR3 runs 12 residues. In DNA, the CDR3 is TGTGCCTGGACAGGGCAATTGAACACCATATATTTT. Encoded protein: CAWTGQLNTIYF.

For the CDR3, the DNA is TGTGCCAGCAGTCCTAGACTAGCGTTCTCCTACGAGCAGTACTTC. This gives the protein CASSPRLAFSYEQYF. The chain links TRBV28 to TRBJ2-7, with 8 bases matching TRBD2. This CDR3 contains 15 residues. The V and J ends lost 5 bases and 0 bases, in that order; junction bases with no gene match: 6. Germline-derived CDR1 and CDR2 are MDHEN and SYDVKM.

This clone was counted between two and nine times. The chain is built from TRBV6-1 and TRBJ1-5; no reliable D call. The germline V and J ends were trimmed by 0 bases and 6 bases, with 12 bases remaining between them. This CDR3 comprises 15 residues. Germline-derived CDR1 and CDR2 are MNHNS and SASEGT. The CDR3: CASSEAPRAGQPQHF. CDR3 DNA: TGTGCCAGCAGTGAAGCACCGAGGGCTGGTCAGCCCCAGCATTTT.

This chain connects TRBV2 to TRBJ1-6, with D perhaps TRBD1 (6 bases). CDR3 length: 16 residues. The V gene lost 2 bases and the J gene lost 2 bases, with 10 bases spanning the gap. The germline V gene encodes CDR1 SNHLY and CDR2 FYNNEI. Here the CDR3 reads CASSEQGSAYNSPLHF. CDR3 sequence (DNA): TGTGCCAGCAGTGAACAGGGGTCGGCCTATAATTCACCCCTCCACTTT.

The chain links TRBV10-3 to TRBJ2-1, with D uncertain. Per germline, CDR1 ENHRY and CDR2 SYGVKD. Trimming removed 0 bases at V and 5 bases at J, with 11 bases between. This CDR3 is built from 15 residues. CDR3 in amino acids: CAISESGSSNNEQFF. The CDR3 nucleotides read TGTGCCATCAGTGAGTCGGGTAGCTCTAACAATGAGCAGTTCTTC.

The chain employs TRBV4-2 and TRBJ2-7, with unresolved D. V was pared by 0 bases and J by 1 base, with 7 bases between. Germline CDR1 reads LGHNA; CDR2 reads YNFKEQ. The length of the CDR3 is 14 residues. The CDR3 DNA reads TGTGCCAGCAGCCAAGATTGGAGTTCCTACGAGCAGTACTTC. Residues: CASSQDWSSYEQYF.

The CDR3 DNA is TGTGCCAGCAGCAATATAGGGCAGGGCTCCTACAATGAGCAGTTCTTC. The encoded protein is CASSNIGQGSYNEQFF. The V call is TRBV21-1, the J call TRBJ2-1; the table's D call TRBD1 went unverified against the DNA. TRBV21-1 is flagged as a pseudogene. CDR3 size: 16 residues.

The genes are TRBV11-3 and TRBJ2-2, with 9 nucleotides matching TRBD1. The trim removed 5 bases at V and 1 base at J, leaving 2 bases unmatched. This CDR3 has 15 amino acids. Germline V gene sequence: CDR1 SGHNT, CDR2 YENEEA. The CDR3 reads CASSPGQGNTGELFF. The CDR3 nucleotides read TGTGCCAGCAGCCCGGGACAGGGGAACACCGGGGAGCTGTTTTTT.

Only one count was recorded for this clone. The chain has TRBV2 and TRBJ2-5, with unresolved D. Deletions cut 2 bases from V and 4 bases from J, with 2 bases between. The length of the CDR3 is 11 residues. The germline V gene encodes CDR1 SNHLY and CDR2 FYNNEI. The CDR3 loop is CASSELETQYF. Written as DNA, the CDR3 is TGTGCCAGCAGTGAACTAGAGACCCAGTACTTC.